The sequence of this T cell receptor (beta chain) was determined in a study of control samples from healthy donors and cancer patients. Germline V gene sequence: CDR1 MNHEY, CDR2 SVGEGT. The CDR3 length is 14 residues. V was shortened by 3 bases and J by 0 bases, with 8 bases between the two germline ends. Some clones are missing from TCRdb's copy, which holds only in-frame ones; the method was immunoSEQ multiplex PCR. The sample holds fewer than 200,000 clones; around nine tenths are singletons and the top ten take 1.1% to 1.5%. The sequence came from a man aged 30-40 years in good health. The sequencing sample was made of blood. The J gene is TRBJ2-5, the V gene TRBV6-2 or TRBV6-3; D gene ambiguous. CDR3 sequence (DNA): TGTGCCAGCAGTTATACGGTGTACCAAGAGACCCAGTACTTC. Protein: CASSYTVYQETQYF.